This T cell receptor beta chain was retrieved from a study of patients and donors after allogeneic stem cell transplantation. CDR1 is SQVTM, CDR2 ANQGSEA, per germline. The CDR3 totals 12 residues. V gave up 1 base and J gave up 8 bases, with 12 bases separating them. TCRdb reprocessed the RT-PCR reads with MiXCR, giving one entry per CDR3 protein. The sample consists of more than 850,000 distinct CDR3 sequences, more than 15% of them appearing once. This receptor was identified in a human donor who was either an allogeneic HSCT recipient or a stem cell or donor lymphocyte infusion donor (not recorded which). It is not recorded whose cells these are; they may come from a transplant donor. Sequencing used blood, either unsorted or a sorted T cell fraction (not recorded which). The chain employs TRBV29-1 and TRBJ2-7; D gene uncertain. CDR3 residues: CSVEVDSIKQYF. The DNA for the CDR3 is TGCAGCGTTGAAGTCGACTCCATCAAGCAGTACTTC.